Listed below are T cell receptor beta chains from one sample, sequenced in a study of T cell repertoires in cytomegalovirus infection. TCRdb passed the reads through MiXCR, listing each CDR3 protein once. This sample has around 130,000 distinct CDR3 sequences, with 7% to 10% found just once. The sequencing sample was made of PBMCs. The receptors originated from a human donor in good health (CMV status not recorded). Some clones in this sample may be carry-over from other donors' samples. Each CDR3 is given with its conserved first and last residue. A D gene is named only where the DNA matches it firmly. A row's size may be missing; if present it is once, few, many or a size class.

size | J | D | V | CDR3 | DNA
NA | TRBJ2-7 | NA | TRBV9 | CASSVGGSSYEQYF | TGTGCCAGCAGCGTTGGGGGGTCGTCCTACGAGCAGTACTTC
many | TRBJ1-5 | TRBD1 | TRBV12-3/TRBV12-4 | CASSLGTGLGGSNQPQHF | TGTGCCAGCAGTCTAGGGACAGGGTTGGGGGGAAGCAATCAGCCCCAGCATTTT
many | TRBJ1-1 | NA | TRBV12-3/TRBV12-4 | CASSLKGASEAFF | TGTGCCAGCAGTTTAAAGGGCGCCTCTGAAGCTTTCTTT
many | TRBJ1-1 | NA | TRBV6-1 | CASSLSGLNTEAFF | TGTGCCAGCAGTTTATCAGGGCTGAACACTGAAGCTTTCTTT
medium-sized | TRBJ1-1 | NA | TRBV7-6 | CASSLQGNTEAFF | TGTGCCAGCAGCTTGCAGGGGAACACTGAAGCTTTCTTT
few | TRBJ2-7 | TRBD2 | TRBV7-9 | CASSLGGTYEQYF | TGTGCCAGCAGCTTGGGAGGGACCTACGAGCAGTACTTC
few | TRBJ1-2 | NA | TRBV4-2 | CASSQDKGARDYGYTF | TGTGCCAGCAGCCAAGATAAAGGGGCCAGGGACTATGGCTACACCTTC
many | TRBJ2-3 | NA | TRBV6-5 | CASSYDRETDTQYF | TGTGCCAGCAGCTATGACAGAGAAACAGATACGCAGTATTTT
NA | TRBJ1-5 | NA | TRBV28 | CASSLYRNDQPQHF | TGTGCCAGCAGTTTGTACAGAAATGATCAGCCCCAGCATTTT
few | TRBJ2-7 | TRBD2 | TRBV5-1 | CASSRSGASSYEQYF | TGCGCCAGCAGTCGTAGCGGGGCTAGCTCCTACGAGCAGTACTTC
many | TRBJ1-1 | NA | TRBV7-8 | CASSFQTEMNTEAFF | TGTGCCAGCAGCTTCCAGACAGAAATGAACACTGAAGCTTTCTTT
many | TRBJ1-2 | NA | TRBV7-2 | CASSTTGTTNYGYTF | TGTGCCAGCAGCACAACCGGGACAACTAACTATGGCTACACCTTC
many | TRBJ1-5 | NA | TRBV19 | CASTLGGAGQPQHF | TGTGCCAGTACCCTGGGAGGGGCGGGTCAGCCCCAGCATTTT
NA | TRBJ1-2 | NA | TRBV7-9 | CASSSRGNYGYTF | TGTGCCAGCAGCTCCAGGGGTAACTATGGCTACACCTTC
NA | TRBJ2-7 | NA | TRBV20-1 | CSASDRAYEQYF | TGCAGTGCTTCGGACCGAGCCTACGAGCAGTACTTC
many | TRBJ2-1 | NA | TRBV7-9 | CASSPRQGPEGEQFF | TGTGCCAGCAGCCCTCGTCAGGGGCCAGAGGGTGAGCAGTTCTTC
NA | TRBJ1-2 | NA | TRBV28 | CASSIGGGENYGYTF | TGTGCCAGCAGTATTGGAGGGGGGGAAAACTATGGCTACACCTTC
few | TRBJ2-1 | NA | TRBV2 | CASSDPGDRMSSYNEQFF | TGTGCCAGCAGTGATCCCGGCGATCGGATGAGCTCCTACAATGAGCAGTTCTTC
NA | TRBJ2-1 | NA | TRBV20-1 | CSARVSGNEQFF | TGCAGTGCTAGAGTAAGCGGAAATGAGCAGTTCTTC
many | TRBJ2-1 | TRBD2 | TRBV18 | CASSPRASGASYNEQFF | TGTGCCAGCTCACCGAGGGCGAGCGGGGCCTCCTACAATGAGCAGTTCTTC
few | TRBJ1-1 | NA | TRBV19 | CASSIAQGNTEAFF | TGTGCCAGTAGTATCGCACAGGGGAACACTGAAGCTTTCTTT
many | TRBJ1-2 | TRBD1 | TRBV12-3/TRBV12-4 | CASSPGRRGLWGYTF | TGTGCCAGCAGCCCTGGCCGCAGGGGGCTTTGGGGCTACACCTTC
NA | TRBJ2-1 | TRBD2 | TRBV3-1 | CASSPRTSLNHNEQFF | TGTGCCAGCAGCCCTCGGACTAGCCTGAACCACAATGAGCAGTTCTTC
many | TRBJ2-7 | NA | TRBV19 | CASSTDVLSSYEQYF | TGTGCCAGTAGTACCGACGTCCTGAGCTCCTACGAGCAGTACTTC
few | TRBJ1-3 | NA | TRBV2 | CASSDPGISGNTIYF | TGTGCCAGCAGTGACCCAGGGATCTCTGGAAACACCATATATTTT
many | TRBJ1-1 | NA | TRBV7-2 | CASSLTVNTEAFF | TGTGCCAGCAGCTTAACAGTGAACACTGAAGCTTTCTTT
many | TRBJ2-5 | NA | TRBV20-1 | CSARAVRVKETQYF | TGCAGTGCTAGAGCGGTCAGGGTGAAAGAGACCCAGTACTTC
many | TRBJ2-7 | TRBD2 | TRBV7-2 | CASSPPTLAGHAYEQYF | TGTGCCAGCAGCCCTCCTACACTAGCGGGGCATGCCTACGAGCAGTACTTC
many | TRBJ2-7 | NA | TRBV7-2 | CASSLWQGTDEQYF | TGTGCCAGCAGCTTATGGCAGGGGACGGACGAGCAGTACTTC
many | TRBJ2-7 | NA | TRBV20-1 | CSARGALSLAAYEQYF | TGCAGTGCTAGAGGCGCCCTCAGTCTAGCCGCCTACGAGCAGTACTTC
many | TRBJ1-5 | NA | TRBV7-2 | CASSLAGTNQPQHF | TGTGCCAGCAGCTTAGCTGGGACCAATCAGCCCCAGCATTTT
NA | TRBJ1-6 | TRBD1 | TRBV18 | CASSPEMTGLGSYNSPLHF | TGTGCCAGCTCACCGGAGATGACAGGGCTGGGTTCCTATAATTCACCCCTCCACTTT
many | TRBJ1-1 | NA | TRBV28 | CASRGGSTEAFF | TGTGCCAGCCGGGGGGGTTCGACTGAAGCTTTCTTT
many | TRBJ1-2 | NA | TRBV7-2 | CASSLGREHYGYTF | TGTGCCAGCAGCTTAGGTCGGGAGCACTATGGCTACACCTTC
many | TRBJ2-2 | TRBD1 | TRBV2 | CASSGQTGGSTGELFF | TGTGCCAGCAGTGGACAGACAGGGGGCTCCACCGGGGAGCTGTTTTTT
NA | TRBJ1-1 | TRBD1 | TRBV5-5 | CASSLGTGVGTEAFF | TGTGCCAGCAGCTTGGGAACAGGGGTTGGCACTGAAGCTTTCTTT
many | TRBJ2-1 | TRBD2 | TRBV11-2 | CASSLDPLRTSFSYNEQFF | TGTGCCAGCAGCTTAGACCCCCTGAGGACTAGCTTTTCCTACAATGAGCAGTTCTTC
many | TRBJ2-5 | TRBD2 | TRBV7-8 | CASSLPSGGDDPQETQYF | TGTGCCAGCAGCTTACCTAGCGGGGGGGACGATCCCCAAGAGACCCAGTACTTC
NA | TRBJ1-2 | TRBD1 | TRBV6-6 | CASIRPGGNYGYTF | TGTGCCAGCATTCGGCCAGGGGGAAACTATGGCTACACCTTC
few | TRBJ2-6 | NA | TRBV6-6 | CASSPLATGANVLTF | TGTGCCAGCAGTCCCCTTGCGACCGGGGCCAACGTCCTGACTTTC
NA | TRBJ1-1 | NA | TRBV12-3/TRBV12-4 | CASSPGTINTEAFF | TGTGCCAGCAGCCCCGGGACAATTAACACTGAAGCTTTCTTT
many | TRBJ2-2 | NA | TRBV7-2 | CASSPSYTGELFF | TGTGCCAGCAGCCCCAGTTACACCGGGGAGCTGTTTTTT
NA | TRBJ2-1 | TRBD2 | TRBV3-1 | CASSQDRWRGGSYNEQFF | TGTGCCAGCAGCCAAGATCGTTGGCGGGGGGGCTCCTACAATGAGCAGTTCTTC
many | TRBJ1-1 | TRBD1 | TRBV2 | CASSLGPTGTTEAFF | TGTGCCAGCAGCCTTGGGCCGACAGGGACCACTGAAGCTTTCTTT
many | TRBJ2-4 | NA | TRBV7-2 | CASSLSSGEQGGQNIQYF | TGTGCCAGCAGCTTGTCCTCCGGGGAGCAGGGAGGCCAAAACATTCAGTACTTC
few | TRBJ2-5 | NA | TRBV5-1 | CASSLTRRGQETQYF | TGCGCCAGCAGCTTGACTAGACGTGGCCAAGAGACCCAGTACTTC
few | TRBJ2-7 | NA | TRBV20-1 | CSGSPGPSSYEQYF | TGCAGTGGTTCCCCCGGTCCCAGCTCCTACGAGCAGTACTTC
many | TRBJ1-1 | TRBD1 | TRBV11-1 | CASQPRTGKNTEAFF | TGTGCCAGCCAACCACGGACAGGGAAGAACACTGAAGCTTTCTTT
few | TRBJ2-1 | TRBD2 | TRBV5-4 | CASSRGGNWMDEQFF | TGTGCCAGCAGCAGGGGAGGGAATTGGATGGATGAGCAGTTCTTC
NA | TRBJ1-1 | NA | TRBV7-2 | CASSLYLAEAFF | TGTGCCAGCAGCTTGTATCTTGCTGAAGCTTTCTTT
many | TRBJ2-6 | NA | TRBV6-6 | CASAPGGSGANVLTF | TGTGCCAGCGCTCCCGGGGGCTCTGGGGCCAACGTCCTGACTTTC